This TCR beta chain was observed in a study of cytomegalovirus exposure and HLA in healthy donors. Study conclusions and caveats: The likely explanation for a cluster of highly shared sequence variants was sequencing artifact. TRBV6-2, TRBV6-3 and some other V segments were unresolvable in 87-base-pair reads. The authors listed approximately 160 TCR beta chains as cytomegalovirus-associated. Several of the most significant clusters appeared, in a later analysis, to be linked to common viral pathogens.

As to this clone: Its target is unknown.

Germline loops: CDR1 PRHDT, CDR2 FYEKMQ (reference sequence). CDR3 size: 17 residues. The V and J ends lost 4 bases and 0 bases, in that order; junction bases with no gene match: 5. The PCR was carried out with 60 Vbeta primers and 13 Jbeta primers. The data were produced by immunoSEQ multiplex PCR, yet TCRdb's version contains in-frame clones alone and is incomplete. The sample holds 150,000 or so clones, 65% to 85% seen once. This TCR came from a woman aged 45-65 years in good health and CMV-seropositive. The gene calls are TRBV13 and TRBJ2-3, with TRBD2 matching 12 bases. Specimen: PBMCs. In DNA, the CDR3 is TGTGCCAGCAGCTCCCGGACTAGCGGGGCTAGCACAGATACGCAGTATTTT. This translates into CASSSRTSGASTDTQYF.